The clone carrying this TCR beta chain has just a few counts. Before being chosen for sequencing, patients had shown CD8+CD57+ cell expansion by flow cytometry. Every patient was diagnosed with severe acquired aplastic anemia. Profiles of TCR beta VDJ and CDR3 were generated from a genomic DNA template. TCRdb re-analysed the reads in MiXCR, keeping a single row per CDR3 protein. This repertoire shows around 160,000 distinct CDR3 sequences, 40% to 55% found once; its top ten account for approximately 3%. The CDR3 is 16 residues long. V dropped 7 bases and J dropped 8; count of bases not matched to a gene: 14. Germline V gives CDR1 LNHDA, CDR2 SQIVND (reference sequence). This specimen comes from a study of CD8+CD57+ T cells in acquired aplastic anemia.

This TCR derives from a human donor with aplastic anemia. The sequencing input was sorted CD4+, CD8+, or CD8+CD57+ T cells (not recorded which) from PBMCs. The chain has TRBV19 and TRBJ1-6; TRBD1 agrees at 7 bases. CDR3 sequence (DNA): TGTGCCAGTAACACCCCCGCGGGACAGCCGGATTCACCCCTCCACTTT. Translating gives CASNTPAGQPDSPLHF. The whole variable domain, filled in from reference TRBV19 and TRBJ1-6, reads DGGITQSPKYLFRKEGQNVTLSCEQNLNHDAMYWYRQDPGQGLRLIYYSQIVNDFQKGDIAEGYSVSREKKESFPLTVTSAQKNPTAFYLCASNTPAGQPDSPLHFGNGTRLTVT.